This T cell receptor (beta chain) was captured in a study of beta chain features in type 1 diabetes. This CDR3 spans 14 amino acids. Between the trimmed V and J ends, which lost 4 bases and 2 bases, there was a span of 11 bases. Germline V CDR1 and CDR2: ENHRY, SYGVKD. Findings and caveats of the study: More deletions and fewer insertions at VDJ junctions were seen in type 1 diabetes patients. Type 1 diabetes patients had moderately but significantly shorter TCRB CDR3s in all four CD4+ subsets.

Each donor gave one heparinised blood draw averaging about 110 mL. Via the markers CD45RO/CCR7/CD25/CD127/CD95/CD27, stem cell-like memory, regulatory, central memory and naive CD4+ cells were sorted. Concerning this clone itself: Its antigen remains unknown.

Every isolated RNA sample was fully reverse transcribed, so sequencing captured expressed TCRB transcripts. Samples of naive, central memory and regulatory T cells yielded a mean of around 3.7 million reads. TCRdb keeps only in-frame clones here, not all; method: immunoSEQ multiplex PCR. Of about 710,000 clones listed, around 15% are singletons. Sequencing input: naive CD4+ T cells from blood. V and J are TRBV10-3 and TRBJ1-2, with TRBD1 as a possible D gene (6 bases). This clonotype originated in a man between 18 and 35 years old with type 1 diabetes. CDR3 sequence reads: CAISVRGPNYGYTF. Here the CDR3 DNA reads TGTGCCATCAGTGTCCGGGGGCCCAACTATGGCTACACCTTC.